This TCR beta chain comes out of a study of cytomegalovirus exposure and HLA in healthy donors. Whole-study results and caveats: For cytomegalovirus status, the classifier reportedly gave diagnoses with high specificity and sensitivity. Cytomegalovirus-associated TCR beta chains were listed, numbering some 170. Specificity of a few CMV-associated chains for CMV antigens was verified in vitro.

V trimming: 6 bases; J trimming: 6 bases; junction bases outside the gene matches: 12. CDR3 length: 16 amino acids. The germline CDR1 and CDR2 sequences are SNHLY and FYNNEI. Method: immunoSEQ multiplex PCR; TCRdb's copy keeps in-frame clones and lacks some. The repertoire holds roughly 300,000 clones, with around 87% as singletons. Remarks on this clone: Its antigen is undetermined.

The genes are TRBV2 and TRBJ2-1; TRBD2 matches at 9 bases. What was sequenced was PBMCs. This TCR was sampled from a woman aged 18-29 years in good health and CMV-seronegative. CDR3 protein: CASRPPGSGSGNEQFF. CDR3 DNA sequence: TGTGCCAGCAGGCCCCCGGGTAGCGGGAGTGGCAATGAGCAGTTCTTC.